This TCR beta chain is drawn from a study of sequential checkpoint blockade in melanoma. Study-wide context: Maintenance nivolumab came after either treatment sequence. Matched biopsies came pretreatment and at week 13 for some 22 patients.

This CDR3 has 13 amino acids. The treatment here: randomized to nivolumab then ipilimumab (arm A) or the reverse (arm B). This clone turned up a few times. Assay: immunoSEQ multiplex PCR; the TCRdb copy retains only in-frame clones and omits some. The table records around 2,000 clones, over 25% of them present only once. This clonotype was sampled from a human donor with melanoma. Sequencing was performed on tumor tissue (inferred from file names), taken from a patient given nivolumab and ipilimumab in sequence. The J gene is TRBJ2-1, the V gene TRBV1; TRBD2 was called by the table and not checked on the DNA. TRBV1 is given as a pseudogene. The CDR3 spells CASSLGLYNEQFF. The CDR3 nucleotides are TGCGCCAGCAGCCTGGGACTCTACAATGAGCAGTTCTTC.